This entry describes one TCR beta chain. Its target is unknown. TCRdb's table, derived via immunoSEQ multiplex PCR, lists solely in-frame clones and lacks some. Of around 170,000 clones in the sample, around 90% were seen once. Trimming shortened V by 3 bases and J by 3 bases, and 14 bases separated the two germline ends. CDR3 length: 14 residues. Germline CDR1 and CDR2: SQVTM and ANQGSEA. The sample is drawn from a study of T cell responses to AZD1222 COVID-19 vaccine. General study results and limits: The span of vaccine-associated CD4 TCRs extended across spike, with dominance at 160-218 and 743-854. Donors in the cohort were predominantly white British and more often female, and clonal diversity was possibly underestimated. Reportedly, nearly half the spike-specific TCRs target unmutated variant regions.

The chain carries TRBV29-1 and TRBJ1-2; tentative D call: TRBD1 (6 bases). This clonotype was obtained from an adult who received the AZD1222 COVID-19 vaccine. Sequencing was performed on peripheral blood, taken 28 days after the second AZD1222 dose. This CDR3 reads CSVDLIPGDYGYTF. The CDR3 coding sequence is TGCAGCGTTGACCTCATCCCAGGGGACTATGGCTACACCTTC.